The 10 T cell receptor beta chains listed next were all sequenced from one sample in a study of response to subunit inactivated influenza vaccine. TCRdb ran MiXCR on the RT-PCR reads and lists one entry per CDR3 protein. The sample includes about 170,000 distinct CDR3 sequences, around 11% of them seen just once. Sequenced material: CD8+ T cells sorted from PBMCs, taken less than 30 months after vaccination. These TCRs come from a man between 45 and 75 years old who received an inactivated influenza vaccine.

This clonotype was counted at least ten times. CDR3 sequence: CATSRDLYQGEKLFF. Written as DNA, the CDR3 is TGTGCCACCAGCAGAGACTTATACCAGGGTGAAAAACTGTTTTTT. This sequence joins TRBV15 and TRBJ1-4; tentatively, D is TRBD1 (5 bases). This CDR3 is built from 15 residues. Trimming removed 0 bases at V and 7 bases at J, with 12 bases between. CDR1 LNHNV and CDR2 YYDKDF come from the germline V gene (reference sequence).

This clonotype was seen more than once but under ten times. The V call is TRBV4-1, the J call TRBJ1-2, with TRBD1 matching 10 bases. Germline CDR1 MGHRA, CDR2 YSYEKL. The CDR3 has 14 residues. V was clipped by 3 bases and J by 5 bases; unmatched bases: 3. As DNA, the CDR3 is TGCGCCAGCAGCCAGGACAGGGGGTCGTATGGCTACACCTTC. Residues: CASSQDRGSYGYTF.

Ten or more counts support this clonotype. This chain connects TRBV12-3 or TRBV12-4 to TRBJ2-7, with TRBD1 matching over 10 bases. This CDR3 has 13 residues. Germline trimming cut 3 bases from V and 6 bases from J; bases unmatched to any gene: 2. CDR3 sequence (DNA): TGTGCCAGCAGTTTCGGGACAGGGGTCGAGCAGTACTTC. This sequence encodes CASSFGTGVEQYF.

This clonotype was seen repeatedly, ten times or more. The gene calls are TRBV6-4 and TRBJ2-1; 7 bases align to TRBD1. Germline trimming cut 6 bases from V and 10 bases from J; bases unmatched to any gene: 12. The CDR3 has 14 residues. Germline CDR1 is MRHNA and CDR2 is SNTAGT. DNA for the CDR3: TGTGCCAGCAGCCTAGACACAGGGGTGGACGAGCAGTTCTTC. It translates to CASSLDTGVDEQFF.

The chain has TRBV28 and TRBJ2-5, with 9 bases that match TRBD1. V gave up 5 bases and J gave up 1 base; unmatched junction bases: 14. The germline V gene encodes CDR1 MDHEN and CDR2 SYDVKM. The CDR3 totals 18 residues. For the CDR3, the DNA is TGTGCCAGCAGTCAAAGGACAGGGGCCCATTTGGGCCAAGAGACCCAGTACTTC. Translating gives CASSQRTGAHLGQETQYF.

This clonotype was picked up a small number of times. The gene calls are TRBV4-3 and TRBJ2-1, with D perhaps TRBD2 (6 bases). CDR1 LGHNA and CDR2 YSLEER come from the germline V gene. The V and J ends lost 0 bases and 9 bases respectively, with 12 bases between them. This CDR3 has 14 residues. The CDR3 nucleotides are TGCGCCAGCAGCCAAGATTTTTTGGGGGGTGAGCAGTTCTTC. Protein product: CASSQDFLGGEQFF.

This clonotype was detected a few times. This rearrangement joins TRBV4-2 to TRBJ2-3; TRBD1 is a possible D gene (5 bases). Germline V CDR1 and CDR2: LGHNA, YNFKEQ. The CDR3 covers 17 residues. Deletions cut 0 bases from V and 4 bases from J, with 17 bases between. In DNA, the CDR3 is TGTGCCAGCAGCCAAGATCCGGCAGGGTCAGTGGCAGATACGCAGTATTTT. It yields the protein CASSQDPAGSVADTQYF.

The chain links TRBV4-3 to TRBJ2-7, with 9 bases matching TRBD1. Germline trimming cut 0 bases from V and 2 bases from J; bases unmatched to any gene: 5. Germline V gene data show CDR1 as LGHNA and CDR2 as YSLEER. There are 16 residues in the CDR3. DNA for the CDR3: TGCGCCAGCAGCCAAGATTGGGGGACAGGGACCTACGAGCAGTACTTC. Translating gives CASSQDWGTGTYEQYF.

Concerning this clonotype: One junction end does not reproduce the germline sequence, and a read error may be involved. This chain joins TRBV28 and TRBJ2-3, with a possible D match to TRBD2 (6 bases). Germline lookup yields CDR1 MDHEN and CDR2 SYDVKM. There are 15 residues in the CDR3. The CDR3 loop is CASSLLGGVTDAQYF. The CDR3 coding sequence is TGTGCCAGCAGTTTATTAGGCGGGGTCACAGATGCGCAGTATTTT. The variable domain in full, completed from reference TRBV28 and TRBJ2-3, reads DVKVTQSSRYLVKRTGEKVFLECVQDMDHENMFWYRQDPGLGLRLIYFSYDVKMKEKGDIPEGYSVSREKKERFSLILESASTNQTSMYLCASSLLGGVTDAQYFGPGTRLTVL.

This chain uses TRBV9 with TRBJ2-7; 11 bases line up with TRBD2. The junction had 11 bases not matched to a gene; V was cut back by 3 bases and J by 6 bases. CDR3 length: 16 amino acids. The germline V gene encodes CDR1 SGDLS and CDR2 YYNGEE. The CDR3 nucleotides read TGTGCCAGCAGCGCCCGGGGACTAGCGGCCTTCGCCGAGCAGTACTTC. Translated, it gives CASSARGLAAFAEQYF.